Below, 26 T cell receptor beta chains from the same sample are listed, as sequenced in a study of PD-L1 blockade in urothelial cancer. The protocol was immunoSEQ multiplex PCR, while the TCRdb copy is restricted to in-frame clones and leaves out a portion. The sample includes about 50,000 clones, about 82% of them seen just once. Time point reported: pretreatment peripheral blood. Sequences were derived from PBMCs, sampled around atezolizumab (anti-PD-L1) treatment. These receptor sequences come from a man aged 55 to 70 with urothelial cancer.

The V call is TRBV7-9, the J call TRBJ2-1, with TRBD1 matching over 9 bases. With V trimmed by 4 bases and J by 3 bases, 4 bases remained unmatched. The CDR3 spans 15 residues. Per the germline V gene, CDR1 is SEHNR and CDR2 is FQNEAQ (reference sequence). In DNA form, the CDR3 reads TGTGCCAGCAGCTCCCGGGACAGGGTCTACAATGAGCAGTTCTTC. This translates into CASSSRDRVYNEQFF.

The chain has TRBV5-8 and TRBJ2-3, with 13 bases aligning to TRBD2. In germline, CDR1 is SGHTS, CDR2 YDEGEE. The CDR3 is made up of 16 amino acids. V dropped 3 bases and J dropped 2; count of bases not matched to a gene: 3. The CDR3 bases are TGTGCCAGCAGCTACGGGACTAGCGGGGTCACAGATACGCAGTATTTT. Translation gives CASSYGTSGVTDTQYF.

In DNA form, the CDR3 reads TGTGCCAGCACCGGCGGGGGGGCTAGGAACACTGAAGCTTTCTTT. As protein: CASTGGGARNTEAFF. V gene TRBV6-5 combines with J gene TRBJ1-1, with D possibly matching TRBD1 (6 bases). Germline V gene sequence: CDR1 MNHEY, CDR2 SVGAGI. The V end was cut by 7 bases, the J end by 1 base, with 16 bases between. The CDR3 sequence is 15 residues long.

This clone was detected only a few times. The chain carries TRBV5-6 and TRBJ1-1, with no clear D. Germline V CDR1 and CDR2: SGHDT, YYEEEE. V was cut by 4 bases and J by 0 bases, with 10 bases left in between. The CDR3 runs to 14 residues. This CDR3 reads CASSKRVLNTEAFF. In DNA, the CDR3 is TGTGCCAGCAGCAAGAGGGTCCTGAACACTGAAGCTTTCTTT. Full variable domain (missing parts from reference TRBV5-6 and TRBJ1-1): DAGVTQSPTHLIKTRGQQVTLRCSPKSGHDTVSWYQQALGQGPQFIFQYYEEEERQRGNFPDRFSGHQFPNYSSELNVNALLLGDSALYLCASSKRVLNTEAFFGQGTRLTVV.

The chain joins TRBV7-6 to TRBJ2-7; no reliable D call. Germline CDR1 is SGHVS and CDR2 is FNYEAQ. CDR3 length equals 14 residues. Trimming took 4 bases from V and 7 from J, leaving 17 bases between them. The DNA of the CDR3 is TGTGCCAGCAGCTCCTATGAACGGGTCCAAGAGCAGTACTTC. Protein product: CASSSYERVQEQYF.

V usage is TRBV29-1 and J usage is TRBJ2-5; the D gene is possibly TRBD1 (6 bases). V lost 4 bases and J lost 1, with 7 bases in between. The CDR3 contains 12 residues. Looked up from germline, CDR1 is SQVTM and CDR2 is ANQGSEA. The CDR3 protein is CSVVQGQETQYF. The CDR3 nucleotides read TGCAGCGTTGTACAGGGCCAAGAGACCCAGTACTTC.

The chain recombines TRBV18 with TRBJ2-1; 7 positions match TRBD2. After removal of 4 bases from V and 3 bases from J, the junction contained 3 bases not matched to a gene. The CDR3 length is 14 residues. Germline CDR1 is KGHSH and CDR2 is LQKENI. The CDR3 nucleotides read TGTGCCAGCTCACACGGGGACTACTACAATGAGCAGTTCTTC. Translated: CASSHGDYYNEQFF.

The chain carries TRBV6-4 and TRBJ1-1; maybe TRBD1 (5 bases). Germline V gene sequence: CDR1 MRHNA, CDR2 SNTAGT. The V gene lost 2 bases and the J gene lost 0 bases, with 22 bases spanning the gap. The CDR3 runs 19 residues. The CDR3 nucleotides read TGTGCCAGCAGTGACCCACAGGAGGGGCGGTTAGTTGTGAACACTGAAGCTTTCTTT. Residues: CASSDPQEGRLVVNTEAFF.

The gene calls are TRBV27 and TRBJ1-4, with D perhaps matching TRBD1 (5 bases). The CDR3 is 13 residues long. Germline V gives CDR1 MNHEY, CDR2 SMNVEV (reference sequence). Trimming stripped 5 bases from V and 7 bases from J, with 11 bases between. The CDR3 region is CASSPMGGEKLFF. The CDR3 DNA is TGTGCCAGCAGTCCGATGGGGGGTGAAAAACTGTTTTTT.

This sequence joins TRBV4-2 and TRBJ2-7; D not resolved. The V end was cut by 0 bases, the J end by 2 bases, with 5 bases between. CDR3 length equals 13 residues. Germline CDR1 LGHNA, CDR2 YNFKEQ. In DNA, the CDR3 is TGTGCCAGCAGCCAAGATTTCGCCTACGAGCAGTACTTC. Protein: CASSQDFAYEQYF.

This chain connects TRBV7-9 to TRBJ2-7; D is perhaps TRBD2 (5 bases). Looked up from germline, CDR1 is SEHNR and CDR2 is FQNEAQ (reference sequence). CDR3 size: 14 residues. With 5 bases removed from V and 3 bases from J, the gap between germline ends came to 14 bases. The CDR3 region has the DNA TGTGCCAGCAGCGCTCGGGCGGGCGTCTACGAGCAGTACTTC. It specifies CASSARAGVYEQYF.

The chain carries TRBV6-5 and TRBJ1-2; the D is unclear. CDR1 and CDR2 (germline): MNHEY, SVGAGI. The CDR3 totals 10 residues. V was shortened by 5 bases and J by 10 bases, with 8 bases between the two germline ends. The CDR3: CASSDLDYTF. Written as DNA, the CDR3 is TGTGCCAGCAGTGATCTAGACTACACCTTC.

J is TRBJ2-3 and V is TRBV27; 10 bases line up with TRBD1. The V and J ends lost 5 bases and 0 bases, in that order; junction bases with no gene match: 5. CDR1 is MNHEY, CDR2 SMNVEV, per germline (reference sequence). The CDR3 loop spans 16 amino acids. The CDR3 DNA sequence: TGTGCCAGCAGTGACAGGGGGCCCCCAAGCACAGATACGCAGTATTTT. Translation: CASSDRGPPSTDTQYF.

This clone appeared a few times. The J gene is TRBJ2-7, the V gene TRBV29-1; D is possibly TRBD2 (5 bases). Germline V gene sequence: CDR1 SQVTM, CDR2 ANQGSEA. The CDR3 has 17 amino acids. The V and J ends lost 1 base and 0 bases respectively, with 19 bases between them. The CDR3 loop reads CSVEGADGRGGSYEQYF. CDR3 nucleotides: TGCAGCGTTGAAGGTGCGGACGGCCGGGGTGGCTCCTACGAGCAGTACTTC.

This clone was counted only a few times. The chain uses TRBV5-1 and TRBJ2-2, with 7 bases identical to TRBD2. Trimming removed 4 bases from V and 6 bases from J; junction bases left unmatched: 9. This CDR3 is 15 amino acids long. CDR1 is SGHRS, CDR2 YFSETQ, per germline. DNA of the CDR3: TGCGCCAGCAGCCCCCGGGGGGAGGAGGCCGGGGAGCTGTTTTTT. Its protein is CASSPRGEEAGELFF. Complete variable domain (other parts from reference TRBV5-1 and TRBJ2-2): KAGVTQTPRYLIKTRGQQVTLSCSPISGHRSVSWYQQTPGQGLQFLFEYFSETQRNKGNFPGRFSGRQFSNSRSEMNVSTLELGDSALYLCASSPRGEEAGELFFGEGSRLTVL.

The chain uses TRBV18 and TRBJ2-5; 14 bases agree with TRBD2. The CDR3 covers 15 residues. The J segment lost 4 bases and the V segment lost 6 bases, leaving 4 bases of the junction unmatched. Germline V gives CDR1 KGHSH, CDR2 LQKENI. The DNA for the CDR3 is TGTGCCAGCTCTCGAGGGACTAGCGGGGGAGAGACCCAGTACTTC. Translated: CASSRGTSGGETQYF.

The V gene is TRBV30, the J gene TRBJ1-2, with D perhaps matching TRBD1 (6 bases). The V and J ends lost 2 bases and 0 bases respectively, with 10 bases between them. The length of the CDR3 is 14 residues. Germline CDR1 is GTSNPN and CDR2 is SVGIG (reference sequence). CDR3 residues: CAWSSTGANYGYTF. The CDR3, as DNA: TGTGCCTGGAGTTCGACAGGTGCTAACTATGGCTACACCTTC. Full variable domain (rest looked up from reference TRBV30 and TRBJ1-2): SQTIHQWPATLVQPVGSPLSLECTVEGTSNPNLYWYRQAAGRGLQLLFYSVGIGQISSEVPQNLSASRPQDRQFILSSKKLLLSDSGFYLCAWSSTGANYGYTFGSGTRLTVV.

The V and J genes are TRBV18 and TRBJ1-1; D is ambiguous. This CDR3 has 13 residues. Germline loops: CDR1 KGHSH, CDR2 LQKENI. V was cut by 1 base and J by 1 base, with 4 bases left in between. The CDR3: CASSPLKNTEAFF. The CDR3 region has the DNA TGTGCCAGCTCACCACTAAAGAACACTGAAGCTTTCTTT.

This CDR3 reads CASSATGDYGYTF. As DNA, the CDR3 is TGTGCCAGCAGCGCAACAGGGGACTATGGCTACACCTTC. The V call is TRBV5-4, the J call TRBJ1-2; 7 nucleotides match TRBD1. Germline V gene data show CDR1 as SGHNT and CDR2 as YYREEE (reference sequence). This CDR3 is built from 13 residues. Trimming cost V 4 bases and J 3 bases; bases outside gene matches: 3.

This clone was observed a single time. Germline and junction disagree at one end, which may indicate a read error. V usage is TRBV7-7 and J usage is TRBJ2-5; TRBD2 matches 10 bases. Germline V gives CDR1 SSHAT, CDR2 FNYEAQ (reference sequence). The length of the CDR3 is 16 residues. The CDR3 region has the DNA TGTGCTAGCAGCTTAGGATCTAGCGGGGGACAAGAGACCCAGTACTTC. Encoded protein: CASSLGSSGGQETQYF. Based on the CDR3 plus reference TRBV7-7 and TRBJ2-5, the full variable domain is GAGVSQSPRYKVTKRGQDVTLRCDPISSHATLYWYQQALGQGPEFLTYFNYEAQPDKSGLPSDRFSAERPEGSISTLTIQRTEQRDSAMYRCASSLGSSGGQETQYFGPGTRLLVL.

This sequence joins TRBV2 and TRBJ1-6, with D unresolved. Germline CDR1 SNHLY, CDR2 FYNNEI. Between the trimmed V and J ends, which lost 6 bases and 5 bases, there was a span of 8 bases. This CDR3 comprises 13 residues. Written as DNA, the CDR3 is TGTGCCAGCAGGGGCAGTCATAATTCACCCCTCCACTTT. Amino acids: CASRGSHNSPLHF.

The J gene is TRBJ1-1, the V gene TRBV27, with D uncertain. The germline V and J ends were trimmed by 5 bases and 1 base, with 14 bases remaining between them. CDR1 is MNHEY, CDR2 SMNVEV, per germline (reference sequence). This CDR3 is 15 amino acids long. In DNA, the CDR3 is TGTGCCAGCAGTCCAGCGGGTCTCGGGAACACTGAAGCTTTCTTT. It is translated as CASSPAGLGNTEAFF.

The CDR3 DNA is TGTGCCAGCAGCCCGTACCCGGGTGTGAACACTGAAGCTTTCTTT. Protein sequence: CASSPYPGVNTEAFF. The rearrangement joins TRBV14 to TRBJ1-1; D remains ambiguous. Trimming pared 4 bases from V and 0 bases from J, leaving 12 bases between. The germline CDR1 and CDR2 sequences are SGHDN and FVKESK. This CDR3 is built from 15 residues. The variable domain in full, with the rest retrieved from reference TRBV14 and TRBJ1-1, is EAGVTQFPSHSVIEKGQTVTLRCDPISGHDNLYWYRRVMGKEIKFLLHFVKESKQDESGMPNNRFLAERTGGTYSTLKVQPAELEDSGVYFCASSPYPGVNTEAFFGQGTRLTVV.

This chain uses TRBV5-4 with TRBJ1-1; 7 nucleotides align to TRBD1. Germline V gene sequence: CDR1 SGHNT, CDR2 YYREEE (reference sequence). V was clipped by 1 base and J by 0 bases; unmatched bases: 6. The CDR3 covers 16 residues. DNA of the CDR3: TGTGCCAGCAGCTTGAAACCGCAGGGGGTGAACACTGAAGCTTTCTTT. This gives the protein CASSLKPQGVNTEAFF.

The chain is built from TRBV5-4 and TRBJ1-2; TRBD1 aligns across 8 bases. The junction had 5 bases not matched to a gene; V was cut back by 0 bases and J by 4 bases. This CDR3 comprises 15 residues. Germline-derived CDR1 and CDR2 are SGHNT and YYREEE (reference sequence). DNA of the CDR3: TGTGCCAGCAGCTTGGGGGCAGGGGGCTTCTATGGCTACACCTTC. Translating gives CASSLGAGGFYGYTF.

The chain joins TRBV5-1 to TRBJ2-5, with 7 bases matching TRBD1. In germline, CDR1 is SGHRS, CDR2 YFSETQ. V was clipped by 0 bases and J by 8 bases; unmatched bases: 10. The CDR3 contains 15 residues. The CDR3: CASSLDSGQVATQYF. As DNA, the CDR3 is TGCGCCAGCAGCTTGGATTCCGGACAGGTGGCAACCCAGTACTTC.